This is a list of T cell receptor beta chains from one sample in a study of blood T cell repertoires in COVID-19. The assay was immunoSEQ multiplex PCR, and TCRdb's table has in-frame clones only and misses some. The sample yields under 95,000 clones, around 87% seen once. The sequenced material came from peripheral blood. The receptor set was obtained from a man aged 40-55 years with acute or convalescent COVID-19. The CDR3 runs from the conserved cysteine through the conserved F or W. Fields, in order: J gene, CDR3 length, clone size, V gene, D gene, CDR3 DNA, CDR3 protein. A D gene is named only where the DNA matches it firmly. The size entry is marked missing in some rows and otherwise reads once, few, many or a size class.

j_call: TRBJ1-1
cdr3_length: 12
clone_size: -
v_call: TRBV29-1
d_call: TRBD1
cdr3_nt: TGCAGCGTCCGGACAGGGATTTCTGAAGCTTTCTTT
cdr3_aa: CSVRTGISEAFF

j_call: TRBJ1-6
cdr3_length: 15
clone_size: -
v_call: TRBV19
d_call: -
cdr3_nt: TGTGCCAGTAGTCCCCTGGACATTTCGAATTCACCCCTCCACTTT
cdr3_aa: CASSPLDISNSPLHF

j_call: TRBJ2-3
cdr3_length: 14
clone_size: -
v_call: TRBV23-1
d_call: -
cdr3_nt: TGCGCCAGCAGTCGTCAGGGGCGCACAGATACGCAGTATTTT
cdr3_aa: CASSRQGRTDTQYF

j_call: TRBJ2-7
cdr3_length: 16
clone_size: -
v_call: TRBV7-2
d_call: TRBD2
cdr3_nt: TGTGCCAGCAGCTTATTGACGGGGGGGCCGTCGTACGAGCAGTACTTC
cdr3_aa: CASSLLTGGPSYEQYF

j_call: TRBJ1-3
cdr3_length: 16
clone_size: -
v_call: TRBV30
d_call: -
cdr3_nt: TGTGCCTGGAGTCTTTCTAGAGGGGGATCTGGAAACACCATATATTTT
cdr3_aa: CAWSLSRGGSGNTIYF

j_call: TRBJ2-1
cdr3_length: 16
clone_size: -
v_call: TRBV7-3
d_call: -
cdr3_nt: TGTGCCAGCAGCTTAAACCGGGACAGCCGGGGGAATGAGCAGTTCTTC
cdr3_aa: CASSLNRDSRGNEQFF

j_call: TRBJ2-7
cdr3_length: 16
clone_size: -
v_call: TRBV5-1
d_call: TRBD1
cdr3_nt: TGCGCCAGCAGCTTGGCCTTTAGGGACAGGGCCTACGAGCAGTACTTC
cdr3_aa: CASSLAFRDRAYEQYF

j_call: TRBJ1-2
cdr3_length: 13
clone_size: -
v_call: TRBV12-5
d_call: -
cdr3_nt: TGTGCTAGTGGTCAGGGGCCCCACTATGGCTACACCTTC
cdr3_aa: CASGQGPHYGYTF

j_call: TRBJ2-7
cdr3_length: 14
clone_size: -
v_call: TRBV7-8
d_call: -
cdr3_nt: TGTGCCAGCAGCTTAGTGTCTGGAGTCTACGAGCAGTACTTC
cdr3_aa: CASSLVSGVYEQYF

j_call: TRBJ2-6
cdr3_length: 14
clone_size: -
v_call: TRBV30
d_call: -
cdr3_nt: TGTGCCTGGAGGCACTCGACAGATGCCAACGTCCTGACTTTC
cdr3_aa: CAWRHSTDANVLTF

j_call: TRBJ1-2
cdr3_length: 13
clone_size: -
v_call: TRBV12-3/TRBV12-4
d_call: -
cdr3_nt: TGTGCCAGCAGTTTCGTCACAGAGTATGGCTACACCTTC
cdr3_aa: CASSFVTEYGYTF

j_call: TRBJ1-5
cdr3_length: 14
clone_size: once
v_call: TRBV6-5
d_call: -
cdr3_nt: TGTGCCAGCACTATGACATGGGAGAATCAGCCCCAGCATTTT
cdr3_aa: CASTMTWENQPQHF

j_call: TRBJ2-5
cdr3_length: 14
clone_size: -
v_call: TRBV7-8
d_call: TRBD1
cdr3_nt: TGTGCCAGCAGCCGGGACAGGGTACAAGAGACCCAGTACTTC
cdr3_aa: CASSRDRVQETQYF

j_call: TRBJ1-2
cdr3_length: 13
clone_size: -
v_call: TRBV5-1
d_call: -
cdr3_nt: TGCGCCAGCAGCTTGATCCCCCGTTATGGCTACACCTTC
cdr3_aa: CASSLIPRYGYTF

j_call: TRBJ2-7
cdr3_length: 15
clone_size: -
v_call: TRBV6-5
d_call: -
cdr3_nt: TGTGCCAGCCGTCCCGTTTGGGGGGGCGTTTTCGAGCAGTACTTC
cdr3_aa: CASRPVWGGVFEQYF

j_call: TRBJ1-2
cdr3_length: 16
clone_size: -
v_call: TRBV21-1
d_call: -
cdr3_nt: TGTGCCAGCATTCGGACAGGGGGCAAACGGAACTATGGCTACACCTTC
cdr3_aa: CASIRTGGKRNYGYTF

j_call: TRBJ1-1
cdr3_length: 14
clone_size: -
v_call: TRBV9
d_call: TRBD1
cdr3_nt: TGTGCCAGCAGCGGGGGACAGCTGAACACTGAAGCTTTCTTT
cdr3_aa: CASSGGQLNTEAFF

j_call: TRBJ2-7
cdr3_length: 18
clone_size: -
v_call: TRBV19
d_call: -
cdr3_nt: TGTGCCAGTAGTAGGGGTGTGGCAGGGTTCGGCACCCCCTACGAGCAGTACTTC
cdr3_aa: CASSRGVAGFGTPYEQYF

j_call: TRBJ1-4
cdr3_length: 14
clone_size: -
v_call: TRBV30
d_call: -
cdr3_nt: TGTGCCTGTCCGACAGGTGCAACTAATGAAAAACTGTTTTTT
cdr3_aa: CACPTGATNEKLFF

j_call: TRBJ2-2
cdr3_length: 15
clone_size: -
v_call: TRBV11-2
d_call: -
cdr3_nt: TGTGCCAGCAGCCCAAGGACAGCAAACACCGGGGAGCTGTTTTTT
cdr3_aa: CASSPRTANTGELFF

j_call: TRBJ1-2
cdr3_length: 16
clone_size: -
v_call: TRBV19
d_call: TRBD1
cdr3_nt: TGTGCCAGTAGTCCCTCCTCAACAGGGGTGATGTATGGCTACACCTTC
cdr3_aa: CASSPSSTGVMYGYTF

j_call: TRBJ1-4
cdr3_length: 15
clone_size: -
v_call: TRBV19
d_call: -
cdr3_nt: TGTGCCAGTAGTATAGTCGGAGGAACTAATGAAAAACTGTTTTTT
cdr3_aa: CASSIVGGTNEKLFF

j_call: TRBJ2-1
cdr3_length: 16
clone_size: -
v_call: TRBV9
d_call: TRBD2
cdr3_nt: TGTGCCAGCAGCGTAGATCGACTAGCGGGTACCAATGAGCAGTTCTTC
cdr3_aa: CASSVDRLAGTNEQFF

j_call: TRBJ1-1
cdr3_length: 16
clone_size: -
v_call: TRBV5-1
d_call: -
cdr3_nt: TGCGCCAGCAGCTTGCCGGGGACAACCTTAGGCACTGAAGCTTTCTTT
cdr3_aa: CASSLPGTTLGTEAFF

j_call: TRBJ1-1
cdr3_length: 14
clone_size: -
v_call: TRBV28
d_call: TRBD1
cdr3_nt: TGTGCCAGCAGTCCCGGGACAGGGTTCGCTGAAGCTTTCTTT
cdr3_aa: CASSPGTGFAEAFF

j_call: TRBJ2-2
cdr3_length: 15
clone_size: -
v_call: TRBV2
d_call: TRBD2
cdr3_nt: TGTGCCAGCGGGGGACTAGCGCTGAACACCGGGGAGCTGTTTTTT
cdr3_aa: CASGGLALNTGELFF

j_call: TRBJ2-6
cdr3_length: 12
clone_size: -
v_call: TRBV19
d_call: -
cdr3_nt: TGTGCCAGTGAGTCTGGGGCCAACGTCCTGACTTTC
cdr3_aa: CASESGANVLTF

j_call: TRBJ1-1
cdr3_length: 15
clone_size: -
v_call: TRBV7-8
d_call: TRBD1
cdr3_nt: TGTGCCAGCAGCTCGAGGGACAGGGCCTACACTGAAGCTTTCTTT
cdr3_aa: CASSSRDRAYTEAFF

j_call: TRBJ1-2
cdr3_length: 14
clone_size: -
v_call: TRBV7-6
d_call: -
cdr3_nt: TGTGCCAGCAGCCGCGGGAAGACTAACTATGGCTACACCTTC
cdr3_aa: CASSRGKTNYGYTF